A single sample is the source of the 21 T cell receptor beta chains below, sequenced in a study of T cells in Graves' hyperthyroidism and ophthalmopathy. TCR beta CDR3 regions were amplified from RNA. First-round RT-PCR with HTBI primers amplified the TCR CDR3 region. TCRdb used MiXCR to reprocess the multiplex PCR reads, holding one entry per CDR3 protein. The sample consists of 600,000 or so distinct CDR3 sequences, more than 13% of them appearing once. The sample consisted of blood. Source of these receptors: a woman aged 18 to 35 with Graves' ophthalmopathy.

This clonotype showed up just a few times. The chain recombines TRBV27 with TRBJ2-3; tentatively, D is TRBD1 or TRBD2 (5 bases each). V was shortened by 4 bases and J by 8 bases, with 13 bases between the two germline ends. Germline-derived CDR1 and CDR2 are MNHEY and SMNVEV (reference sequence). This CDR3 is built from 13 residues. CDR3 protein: CASSSNTGTTQYF. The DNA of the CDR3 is TGTGCCAGCAGTTCCAATACCGGGACTACGCAGTATTTT.

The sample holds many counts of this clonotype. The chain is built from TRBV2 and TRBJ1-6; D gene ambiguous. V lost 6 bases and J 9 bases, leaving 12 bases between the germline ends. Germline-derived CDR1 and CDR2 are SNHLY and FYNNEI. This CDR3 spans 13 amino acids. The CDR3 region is CASRALDASPLHF. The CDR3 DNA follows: TGTGCCAGCAGGGCACTCGATGCTTCACCCCTCCACTTT.

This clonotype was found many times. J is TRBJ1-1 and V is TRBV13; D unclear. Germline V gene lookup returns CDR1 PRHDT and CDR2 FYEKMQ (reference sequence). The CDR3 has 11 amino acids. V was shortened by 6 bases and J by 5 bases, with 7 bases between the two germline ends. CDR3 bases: TGTGCCAGCAGGAGGGTTACTGAAGCTTTCTTT. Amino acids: CASRRVTEAFF.

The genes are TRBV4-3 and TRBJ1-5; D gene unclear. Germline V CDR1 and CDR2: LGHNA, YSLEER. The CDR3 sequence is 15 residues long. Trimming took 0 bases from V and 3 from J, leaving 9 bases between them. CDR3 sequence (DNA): TGCGCCAGCAGCCAAGATTACAATACCAATCAGCCCCAGCATTTT. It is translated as CASSQDYNTNQPQHF.

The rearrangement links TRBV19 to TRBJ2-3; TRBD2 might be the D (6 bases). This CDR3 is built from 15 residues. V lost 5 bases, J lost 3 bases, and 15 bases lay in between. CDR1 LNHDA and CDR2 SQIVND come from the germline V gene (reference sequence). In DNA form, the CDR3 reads TGTGCCAGTAGTCAACTCGGAGGGCCGACAGATACGCAGTATTTT. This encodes CASSQLGGPTDTQYF. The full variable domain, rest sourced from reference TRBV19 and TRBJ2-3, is DGGITQSPKYLFRKEGQNVTLSCEQNLNHDAMYWYRQDPGQGLRLIYYSQIVNDFQKGDIAEGYSVSREKKESFPLTVTSAQKNPTAFYLCASSQLGGPTDTQYFGPGTRLTVL.

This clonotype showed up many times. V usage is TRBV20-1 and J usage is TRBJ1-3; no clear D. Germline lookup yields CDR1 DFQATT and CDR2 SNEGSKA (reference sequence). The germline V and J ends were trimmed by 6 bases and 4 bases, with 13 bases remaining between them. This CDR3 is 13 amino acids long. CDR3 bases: TGCAGTGCCCCGGGATTAGGGGGAAACACCATATATTTT. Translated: CSAPGLGGNTIYF.

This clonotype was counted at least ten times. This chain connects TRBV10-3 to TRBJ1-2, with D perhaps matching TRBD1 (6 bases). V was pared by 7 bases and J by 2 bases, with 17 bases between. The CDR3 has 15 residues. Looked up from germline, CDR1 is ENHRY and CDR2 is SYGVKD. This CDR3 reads CAIIPGAGQNYGYTF. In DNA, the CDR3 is TGTGCCATCATCCCGGGGGCGGGCCAGAACTATGGCTACACCTTC.

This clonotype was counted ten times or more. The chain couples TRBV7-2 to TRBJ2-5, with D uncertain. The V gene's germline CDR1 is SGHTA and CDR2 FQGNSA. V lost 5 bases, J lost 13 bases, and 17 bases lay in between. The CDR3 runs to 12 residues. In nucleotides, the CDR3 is TGTGCCAGCAGCCCTAGTACCTCAAGTTGGTACTTC. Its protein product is CASSPSTSSWYF.

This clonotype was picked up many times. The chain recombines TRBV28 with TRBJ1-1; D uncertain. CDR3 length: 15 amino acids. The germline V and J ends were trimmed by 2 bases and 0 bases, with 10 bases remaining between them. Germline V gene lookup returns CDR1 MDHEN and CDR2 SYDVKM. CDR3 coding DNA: TGTGCCAGCAGTTTAAAGCCCCGGGTGAACACTGAAGCTTTCTTT. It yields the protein CASSLKPRVNTEAFF.

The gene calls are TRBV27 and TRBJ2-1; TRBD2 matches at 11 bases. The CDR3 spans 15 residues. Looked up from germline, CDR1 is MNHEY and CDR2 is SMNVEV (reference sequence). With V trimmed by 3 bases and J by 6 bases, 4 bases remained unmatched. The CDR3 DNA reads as TGTGCCAGCAGTTTTGGGACTAGCGGACTCAATGAGCAGTTCTTC. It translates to CASSFGTSGLNEQFF.

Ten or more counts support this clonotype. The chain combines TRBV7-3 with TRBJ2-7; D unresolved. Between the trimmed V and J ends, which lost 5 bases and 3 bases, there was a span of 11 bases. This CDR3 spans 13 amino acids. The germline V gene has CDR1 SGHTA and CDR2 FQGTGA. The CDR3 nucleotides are TGTGCCAGCAGCCCCCAGCGATTCTACGAGCAGTACTTC. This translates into CASSPQRFYEQYF.

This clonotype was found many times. For the CDR3, the DNA is TGTGCCAGCAGCGCGGGCAACAGGGAGGAGGGATCCGGCTACGAGCAGTACTTC. Amino acid sequence: CASSAGNREEGSGYEQYF. This chain links TRBV9 with TRBJ2-7; perhaps D is TRBD1 or TRBD2 (6 bases each). Trimming cost V 3 bases and J 3 bases, with 25 bases left between them. This CDR3 spans 18 amino acids. Looked up from germline, CDR1 is SGDLS and CDR2 is YYNGEE.

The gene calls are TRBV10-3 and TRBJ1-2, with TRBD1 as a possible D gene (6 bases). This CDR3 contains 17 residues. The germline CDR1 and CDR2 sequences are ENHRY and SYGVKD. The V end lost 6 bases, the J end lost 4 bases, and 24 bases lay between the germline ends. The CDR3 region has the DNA TGTGCCATCAGCGATCCGAAGGACAGCCCTAACCTCTATGGCTACACCTTC. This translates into CAISDPKDSPNLYGYTF.

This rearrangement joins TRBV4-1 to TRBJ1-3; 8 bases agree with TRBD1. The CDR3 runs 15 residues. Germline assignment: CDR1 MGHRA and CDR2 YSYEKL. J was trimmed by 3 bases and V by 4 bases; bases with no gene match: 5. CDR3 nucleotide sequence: TGCGCCAGCAGCCCTGACAGGGGATATGGAAACACCATATATTTT. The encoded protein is CASSPDRGYGNTIYF.

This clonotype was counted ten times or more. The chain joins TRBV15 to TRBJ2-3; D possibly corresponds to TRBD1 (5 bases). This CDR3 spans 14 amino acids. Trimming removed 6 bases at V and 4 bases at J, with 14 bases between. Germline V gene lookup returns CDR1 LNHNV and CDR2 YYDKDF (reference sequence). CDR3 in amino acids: CATSSAGHSDTQYF. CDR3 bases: TGTGCCACCAGTTCAGCAGGGCACTCAGATACGCAGTATTTT. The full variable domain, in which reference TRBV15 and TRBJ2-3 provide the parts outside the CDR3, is DAMVIQNPRYQVTQFGKPVTLSCSQTLNHNVMYWYQQKSSQAPKLLFHYYDKDFNNEADTPDNFQSRRPNTSFCFLDIRSPGLGDTAMYLCATSSAGHSDTQYFGPGTRLTVL.

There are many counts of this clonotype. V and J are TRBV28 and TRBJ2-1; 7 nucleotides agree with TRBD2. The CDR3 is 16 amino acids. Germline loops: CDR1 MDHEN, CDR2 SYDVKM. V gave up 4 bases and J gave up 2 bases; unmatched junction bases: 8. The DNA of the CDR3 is TGTGCCAGCAGTTCCTCTGGAGCGGGAACCTACAATGAGCAGTTCTTC. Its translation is CASSSSGAGTYNEQFF.

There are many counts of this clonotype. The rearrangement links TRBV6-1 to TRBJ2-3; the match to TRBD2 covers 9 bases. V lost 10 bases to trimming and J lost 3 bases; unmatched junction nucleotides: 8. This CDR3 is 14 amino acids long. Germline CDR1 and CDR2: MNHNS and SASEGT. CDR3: CATTRTSETDTQYF. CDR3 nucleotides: TGTGCCACCACCCGGACTAGCGAAACAGATACGCAGTATTTT.

CDR3 nucleotides: TGTGCCAGCAGGAAAGGGGGAGGGAGCACAGATACGCAGTATTTT. It translates to CASRKGGGSTDTQYF. The V call is TRBV9, the J call TRBJ2-3, with D perhaps TRBD2 (7 bases). Trimming pared 5 bases from V and 0 bases from J, leaving 13 bases between. CDR3 length: 15 residues. Germline lookup yields CDR1 SGDLS and CDR2 YYNGEE.

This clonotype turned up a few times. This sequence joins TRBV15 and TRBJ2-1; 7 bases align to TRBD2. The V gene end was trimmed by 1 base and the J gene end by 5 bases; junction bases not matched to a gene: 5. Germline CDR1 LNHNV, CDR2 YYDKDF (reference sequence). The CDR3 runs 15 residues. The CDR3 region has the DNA TGTGCCACCAGCAGAGGCGCCGGGACTAACAATGAGCAGTTCTTC. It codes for CATSRGAGTNNEQFF. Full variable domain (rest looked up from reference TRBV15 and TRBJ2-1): DAMVIQNPRYQVTQFGKPVTLSCSQTLNHNVMYWYQQKSSQAPKLLFHYYDKDFNNEADTPDNFQSRRPNTSFCFLDIRSPGLGDTAMYLCATSRGAGTNNEQFFGPGTRLTVL.

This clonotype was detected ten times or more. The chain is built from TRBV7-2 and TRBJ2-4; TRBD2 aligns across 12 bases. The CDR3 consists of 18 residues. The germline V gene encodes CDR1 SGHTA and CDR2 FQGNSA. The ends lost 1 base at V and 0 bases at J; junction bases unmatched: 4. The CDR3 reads CASSLGLAGGVAKNIQYF. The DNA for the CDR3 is TGTGCCAGCAGCTTAGGGCTAGCGGGAGGGGTAGCCAAAAACATTCAGTACTTC.

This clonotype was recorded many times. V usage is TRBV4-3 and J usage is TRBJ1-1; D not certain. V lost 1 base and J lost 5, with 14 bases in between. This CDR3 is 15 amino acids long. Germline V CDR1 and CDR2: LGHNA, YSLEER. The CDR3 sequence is CASSQGLEGRTEAFF. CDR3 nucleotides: TGCGCCAGCAGCCAAGGATTAGAAGGAAGGACTGAAGCTTTCTTT.